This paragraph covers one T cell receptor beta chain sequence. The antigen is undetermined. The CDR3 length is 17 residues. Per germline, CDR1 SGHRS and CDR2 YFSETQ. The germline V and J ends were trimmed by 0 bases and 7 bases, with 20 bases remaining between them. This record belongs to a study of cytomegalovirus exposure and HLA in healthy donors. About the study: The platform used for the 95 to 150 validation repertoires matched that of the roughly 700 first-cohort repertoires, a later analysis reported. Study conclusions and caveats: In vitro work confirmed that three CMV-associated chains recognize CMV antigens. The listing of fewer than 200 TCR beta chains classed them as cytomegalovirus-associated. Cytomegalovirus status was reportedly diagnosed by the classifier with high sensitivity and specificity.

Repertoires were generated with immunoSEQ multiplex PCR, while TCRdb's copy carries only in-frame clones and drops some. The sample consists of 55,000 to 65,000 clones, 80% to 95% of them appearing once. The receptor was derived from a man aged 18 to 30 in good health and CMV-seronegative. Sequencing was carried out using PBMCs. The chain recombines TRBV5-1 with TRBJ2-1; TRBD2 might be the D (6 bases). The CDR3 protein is CASSLARVARAGNEQFF. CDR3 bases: TGCGCCAGCAGCTTGGCCAGGGTAGCGAGGGCGGGGAATGAGCAGTTCTTC.